This paragraph covers one T cell receptor (beta chain) sequence. The sample is drawn from a study of blood T cell repertoires in COVID-19. At the level of the study: Sample material is recorded as cDNA or gDNA derived from T cells, B-cell-depleted T cells, or PBMCs.

The CDR3 has 13 amino acids. CDR1 is SGHVS, CDR2 FNYEAQ, per germline. Trimming at V came to 5 bases and at J to 4 bases, leaving 3 bases not matched to a gene. This table comes from immunoSEQ multiplex PCR, and its TCRdb copy is limited to in-frame clones, with some not included. The table lists approximately 70,000 clones, about four fifths of them singletons. Sample: peripheral blood. V is TRBV7-6 and J is TRBJ1-1; 8 bases align to TRBD1. The receptor was isolated from an elderly woman with acute or convalescent COVID-19. The CDR3 DNA is TGTGCCAGCAGCGTTGACAGGGGCACTGAAGCTTTCTTT. Translation: CASSVDRGTEAFF.